This T cell receptor (beta chain) was sequenced for a study of shared clonotypes between healthy human individuals. On the study more broadly: A donor's plate count was three for CD4 naive and three for CD4 memory; CD8 naive had two and CD8 memory one.

Every one of the donors was a Caucasian adult that lived in Nashville, Tennessee. On this clone: Its antigen is currently unknown.

Sequencing was performed with immunoSEQ multiplex PCR; in TCRdb, only in-frame clones are kept and a portion is missing. Of under 2,500,000 clones listed, roughly 95% are singletons. Study-level findings and limits: Larger richness was generally estimated for naive than memory subsets.

Looked up from germline, CDR1 is MNHEY and CDR2 is SVGAGI. V gave up 5 bases and J gave up 5 bases, with 12 bases separating them. This CDR3 has 13 residues. Sequencing was performed on naive CD4+ T cells sorted from blood. As for subset: CD45RA+ positively selected. J is TRBJ2-5 and V is TRBV6-5; D perhaps matches TRBD2 (5 bases). The source of this sequence is a man aged 18 to 30 in good health. CDR3 DNA: TGTGCCAGCAGTCCGACAAGGAGGGAGACCCAGTACTTC. It encodes CASSPTRRETQYF.